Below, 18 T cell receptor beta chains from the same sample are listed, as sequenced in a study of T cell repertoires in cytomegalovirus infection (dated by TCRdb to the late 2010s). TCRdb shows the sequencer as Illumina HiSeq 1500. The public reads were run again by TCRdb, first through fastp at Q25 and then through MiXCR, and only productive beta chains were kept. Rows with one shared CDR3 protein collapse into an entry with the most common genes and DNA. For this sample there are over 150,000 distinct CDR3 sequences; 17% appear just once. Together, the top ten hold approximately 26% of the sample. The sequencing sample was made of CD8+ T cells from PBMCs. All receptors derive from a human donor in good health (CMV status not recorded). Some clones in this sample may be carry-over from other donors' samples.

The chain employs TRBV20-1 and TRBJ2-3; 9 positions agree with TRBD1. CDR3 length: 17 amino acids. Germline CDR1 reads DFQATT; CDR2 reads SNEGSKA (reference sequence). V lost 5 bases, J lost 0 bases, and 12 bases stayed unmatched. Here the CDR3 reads CSAFPGGTGYSTDTQYF. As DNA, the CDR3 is TGCAGTGCTTTCCCAGGGGGGACAGGGTATAGCACAGATACGCAGTATTTT.

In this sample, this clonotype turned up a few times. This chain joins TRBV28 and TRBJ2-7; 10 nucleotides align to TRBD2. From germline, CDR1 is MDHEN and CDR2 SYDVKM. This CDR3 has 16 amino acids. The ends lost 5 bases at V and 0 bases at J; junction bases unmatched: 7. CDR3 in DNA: TGTGCCAGCAGTCATCTACTAGCGGGGCTCTCCTACGAGCAGTACTTC. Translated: CASSHLLAGLSYEQYF.

CDR3 in DNA: TGCGCCAGCAGTGGACTAGTAAAAAGGGGTGTCAAAAACATTCAGTACTTC. As protein: CASSGLVKRGVKNIQYF. This chain joins TRBV10-1 and TRBJ2-4; D is perhaps TRBD2 (6 bases). CDR1 is WNHNN, CDR2 SYGVQD, per germline (reference sequence). This CDR3 is 17 amino acids long. Trimming left V 4 bases short and J 3 bases short, with 19 bases between.

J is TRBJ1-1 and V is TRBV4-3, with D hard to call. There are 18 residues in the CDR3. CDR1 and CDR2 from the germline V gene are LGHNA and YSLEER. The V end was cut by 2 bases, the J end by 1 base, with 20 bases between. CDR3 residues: CASSQIFRTSDPNTEAFF. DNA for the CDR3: TGCGCCAGCAGCCAAATTTTTAGGACTTCGGACCCGAACACTGAAGCTTTCTTT.

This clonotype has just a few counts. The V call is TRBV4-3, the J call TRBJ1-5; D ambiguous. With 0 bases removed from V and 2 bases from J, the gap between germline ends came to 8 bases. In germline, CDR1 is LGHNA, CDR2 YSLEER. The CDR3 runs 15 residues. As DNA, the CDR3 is TGCGCCAGCAGCCAAGACATGGGAGGCAATCAGCCCCAGCATTTT. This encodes CASSQDMGGNQPQHF.

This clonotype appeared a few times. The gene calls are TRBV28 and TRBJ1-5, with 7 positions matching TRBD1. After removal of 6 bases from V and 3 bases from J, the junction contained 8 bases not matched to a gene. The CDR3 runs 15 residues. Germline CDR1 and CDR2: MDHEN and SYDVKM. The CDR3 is CASSIDRVFNQPQHF. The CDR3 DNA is TGTGCCAGCAGCATCGACAGGGTGTTCAATCAGCCCCAGCATTTT.

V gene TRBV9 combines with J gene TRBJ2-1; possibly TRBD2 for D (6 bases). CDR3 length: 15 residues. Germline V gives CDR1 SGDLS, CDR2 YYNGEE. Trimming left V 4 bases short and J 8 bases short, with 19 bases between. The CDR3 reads CASSPGTDYIDEQFF. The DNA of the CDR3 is TGTGCCAGCAGCCCAGGGACTGACTACATCGATGAGCAGTTCTTC.

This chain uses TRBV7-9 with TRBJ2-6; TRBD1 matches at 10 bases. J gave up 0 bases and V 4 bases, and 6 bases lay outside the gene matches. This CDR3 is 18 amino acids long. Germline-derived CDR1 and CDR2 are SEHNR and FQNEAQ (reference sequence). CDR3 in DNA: TGTGCCAGCAGCTCATCCCGGGACAGGGGCTCTGGGGCCAACGTCCTGACTTTC. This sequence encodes CASSSSRDRGSGANVLTF.

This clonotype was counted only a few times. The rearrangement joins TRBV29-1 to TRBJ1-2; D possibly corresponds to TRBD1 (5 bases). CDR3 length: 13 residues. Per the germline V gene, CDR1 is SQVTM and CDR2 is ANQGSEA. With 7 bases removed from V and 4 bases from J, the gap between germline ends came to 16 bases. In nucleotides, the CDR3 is TGCAGCGCGGCTGGGGGGAATTCCTATGGCTACACCTTC. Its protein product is CSAAGGNSYGYTF.

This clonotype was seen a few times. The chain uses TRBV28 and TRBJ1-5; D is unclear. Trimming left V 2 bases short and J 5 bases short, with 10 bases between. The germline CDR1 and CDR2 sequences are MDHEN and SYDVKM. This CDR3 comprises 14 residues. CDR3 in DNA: TGTGCCAGCAGTTTAGGACCTTCCCATCAGCCCCAGCATTTT. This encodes CASSLGPSHQPQHF.

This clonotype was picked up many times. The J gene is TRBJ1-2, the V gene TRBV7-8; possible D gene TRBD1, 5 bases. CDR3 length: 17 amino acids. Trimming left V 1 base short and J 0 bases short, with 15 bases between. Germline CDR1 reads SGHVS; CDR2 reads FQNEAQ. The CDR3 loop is CASSLGGTHSSNYGYTF. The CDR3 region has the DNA TGTGCCAGCAGCTTAGGTGGGACCCACAGTTCTAACTATGGCTACACCTTC.

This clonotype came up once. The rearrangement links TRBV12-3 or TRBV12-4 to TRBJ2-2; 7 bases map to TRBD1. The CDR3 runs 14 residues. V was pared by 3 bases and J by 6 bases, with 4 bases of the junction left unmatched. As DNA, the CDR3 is TGTGCCAGCAGTTTGAGGGGGCGAGCCGGGGAGCTGTTTTTT. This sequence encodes CASSLRGRAGELFF.

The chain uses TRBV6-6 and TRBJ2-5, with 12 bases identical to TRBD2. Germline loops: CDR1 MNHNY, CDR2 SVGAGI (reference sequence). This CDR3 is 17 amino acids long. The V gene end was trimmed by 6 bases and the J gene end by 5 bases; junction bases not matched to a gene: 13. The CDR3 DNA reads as TGTGCCAGCAGGGTTTTCTCGGGACTAGCGGGTTTTGAGACCCAGTACTTC. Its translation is CASRVFSGLAGFETQYF.

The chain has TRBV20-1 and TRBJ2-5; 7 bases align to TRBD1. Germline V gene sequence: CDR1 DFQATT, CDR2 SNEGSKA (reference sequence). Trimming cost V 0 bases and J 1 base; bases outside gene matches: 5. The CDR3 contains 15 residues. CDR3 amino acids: CSARDLEGAQETQYF. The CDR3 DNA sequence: TGCAGTGCTAGAGATCTCGAGGGGGCCCAAGAGACCCAGTACTTC.

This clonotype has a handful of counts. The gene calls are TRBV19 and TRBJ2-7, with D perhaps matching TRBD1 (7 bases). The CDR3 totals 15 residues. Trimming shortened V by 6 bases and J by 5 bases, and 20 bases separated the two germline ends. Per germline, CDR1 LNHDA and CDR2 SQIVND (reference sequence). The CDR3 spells CASRGGRGIEDEQYF. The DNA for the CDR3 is TGTGCCAGTAGGGGAGGCAGGGGGATCGAGGACGAGCAGTACTTC.

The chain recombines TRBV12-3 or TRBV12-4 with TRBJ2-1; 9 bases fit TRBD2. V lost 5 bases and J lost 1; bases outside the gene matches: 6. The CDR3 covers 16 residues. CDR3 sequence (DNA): TGTGCCAGCAGTCCGCCTAGCGGGGTATCCTACAATGAGCAGTTCTTC. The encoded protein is CASSPPSGVSYNEQFF.

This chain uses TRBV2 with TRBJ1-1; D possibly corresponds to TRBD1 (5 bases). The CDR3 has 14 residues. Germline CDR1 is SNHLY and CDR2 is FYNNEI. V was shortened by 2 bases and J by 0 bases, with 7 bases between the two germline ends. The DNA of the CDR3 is TGTGCCAGCAGTGAAAGGGGTCTGAACACTGAAGCTTTCTTT. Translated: CASSERGLNTEAFF.

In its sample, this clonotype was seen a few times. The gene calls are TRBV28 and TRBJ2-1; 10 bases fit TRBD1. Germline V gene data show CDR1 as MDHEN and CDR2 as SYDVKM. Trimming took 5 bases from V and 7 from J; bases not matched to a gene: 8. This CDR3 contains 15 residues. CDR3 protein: CASSLTPGQGNEQFF. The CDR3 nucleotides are TGTGCCAGCAGTCTCACCCCGGGACAGGGGAATGAGCAGTTCTTC.